These 20 T cell receptor beta chains were sequenced from one sample in a study of shared clonotypes between healthy human individuals. Profiled with immunoSEQ multiplex PCR; TCRdb holds only in-frame clones, not every one. The sample has around 2,000,000 clones, about 95% seen once. CD45RO negativity and positive selection for CCR7 defined naive CD8 cells, a population that excluded terminally differentiated effector memory CD45RA+ cells. Sequenced material: naive CD8+ T cells sorted from blood. The receptors shown here come from a man between 18 and 35 years old in good health.

This clone was observed a single time. V usage is TRBV27 and J usage is TRBJ2-4, with 9 bases fitting TRBD1. CDR1 is MNHEY and CDR2 is SMNVEV in the germline V gene (reference sequence). CDR3 length equals 17 residues. The V and J ends lost 7 bases and 0 bases, in that order; junction bases with no gene match: 10. The chain's CDR3 is CASTTRGQGIAKNIQYF. Here the CDR3 DNA reads TGTGCCAGCACCACCAGGGGACAGGGAATAGCCAAAAACATTCAGTACTTC.

The chain couples TRBV15 to TRBJ2-5; D tentatively fits TRBD1 or TRBD2 (5 bases each). Trimming took off 2 bases at V and 0 bases at J, with 13 bases between the two ends. The CDR3 spans 16 residues. Germline V gene sequence: CDR1 LNHNV, CDR2 YYDKDF (reference sequence). CDR3: CATSRWDVGYQETQYF. CDR3 coding DNA: TGTGCCACCAGCAGATGGGACGTTGGGTACCAAGAGACCCAGTACTTC.

The chain carries TRBV6-1 and TRBJ1-5; tentative D call: TRBD1 (5 bases). Germline-derived CDR1 and CDR2 are MNHNS and SASEGT. V lost 0 bases, J lost 3 bases, and 6 bases lay in between. The CDR3 runs 14 residues. In nucleotides, the CDR3 is TGTGCCAGCAGTGAAGCTGGACACAATCAGCCCCAGCATTTT. Its translation is CASSEAGHNQPQHF.

The J gene is TRBJ2-5, the V gene TRBV5-1, with 10 bases that match TRBD2. V shed 2 bases and J 3 bases; nucleotides not matched to a gene: 10. The CDR3 length is 17 residues. Germline-derived CDR1 and CDR2 are SGHRS and YFSETQ. For the CDR3, the DNA is TGCGCCAGCAGCTTCACTAGCGGGGCCTACGGCGAAGAGACCCAGTACTTC. This codes for CASSFTSGAYGEETQYF.

This chain links TRBV14 with TRBJ2-1; D is unclear. Looked up from germline, CDR1 is SGHDN and CDR2 is FVKESK. This CDR3 region has 12 residues. Deletions cut 6 bases from V and 4 bases from J, with 7 bases between. DNA for the CDR3: TGTGCCAGCAGTACTACTTACAATGAGCAGTTCTTC. This sequence encodes CASSTTYNEQFF. The variable domain in full, with the rest retrieved from reference TRBV14 and TRBJ2-1, is EAGVTQFPSHSVIEKGQTVTLRCDPISGHDNLYWYRRVMGKEIKFLLHFVKESKQDESGMPNNRFLAERTGGTYSTLKVQPAELEDSGVYFCASSTTYNEQFFGPGTRLTVL.

V is TRBV7-3 and J is TRBJ1-1; D remains ambiguous. Germline V gene lookup returns CDR1 SGHTA and CDR2 FQGTGA. V lost 5 bases and J 0 bases, leaving 7 bases between the germline ends. The CDR3 is 13 residues long. The CDR3 nucleotides are TGTGCCAGCAGCCTCGACGTGAACACTGAAGCTTTCTTT. Protein product: CASSLDVNTEAFF.

In DNA form, the CDR3 reads TGTGCCAGCAGGGCTAGCGGGGGGGACACAGATACGCAGTATTTT. Its protein is CASRASGGDTDTQYF. The chain recombines TRBV2 with TRBJ2-3; TRBD2 agrees at 12 bases. Germline V gives CDR1 SNHLY, CDR2 FYNNEI. V shed 6 bases and J 2 bases; nucleotides not matched to a gene: 3. This CDR3 is 15 amino acids long.

This chain links TRBV19 with TRBJ1-6; no clear D. This CDR3 comprises 16 residues. Germline lookup yields CDR1 LNHDA and CDR2 SQIVND (reference sequence). V was pared by 6 bases and J by 0 bases, with 12 bases between. CDR3 DNA: TGTGCCAGTAGGGATAAAGGGTACTCCTATAATTCACCCCTCCACTTT. Its translation: CASRDKGYSYNSPLHF.

The CDR3: CASSQSGALWEQYF. The CDR3 coding sequence is TGTGCCAGCAGTCAGAGCGGGGCCCTCTGGGAGCAGTACTTC. V gene TRBV28 combines with J gene TRBJ2-7, with 7 positions matching TRBD2. J lost 7 bases, V lost 5 bases, and 11 bases had no gene match. The length of the CDR3 is 14 residues. Germline values: CDR1 MDHEN, CDR2 SYDVKM.

A note on this clone: Other DNA sequences in the sample encode the same CDR3. The rearrangement links TRBV7-9 to TRBJ2-7; D uncertain. Deletions cut 0 bases from V and 6 bases from J, with 6 bases between. The germline V gene has CDR1 SEHNR and CDR2 FQNEAQ (reference sequence). This CDR3 spans 12 amino acids. The CDR3 region is CASSLARVEQYF. CDR3 DNA sequence: TGTGCCAGCAGCTTAGCGCGCGTCGAGCAGTACTTC. Full variable domain (outside the CDR3, taken from reference TRBV7-9 and TRBJ2-7): DTGVSQNPRHKITKRGQNVTFRCDPISEHNRLYWYRQTLGQGPEFLTYFQNEAQLEKSRLLSDRFSAERPKGSFSTLEIQRTEQGDSAMYLCASSLARVEQYFGPGTRLTVT.

In the case of this clone: Because it lacks the conserved phenylalanine or tryptophan at the end, this CDR3 is likely a read error. The limits of the CDR3 on the DNA are not certain, so only TCRdb's listed CDR3 is given. The chain carries TRBV5-3 and TRBJ1-2; TRBD1 was called by the table and not checked on the DNA. TRBV5-3 is placed among ORFs of uncertain function. Termini included, the CDR3 measures 14 amino acids. CDR3 region: CARSYEDRGPWLHL.

The rearrangement joins TRBV30 to TRBJ2-1, with 10 bases matching TRBD1. This CDR3 is 14 amino acids long. CDR1 and CDR2 (germline): GTSNPN, SVGIG (reference sequence). V lost 5 bases, J lost 4 bases, and 5 bases stayed unmatched. The CDR3 loop reads CAWASGQGYNEQFF. DNA for the CDR3: TGTGCCTGGGCCTCGGGACAGGGGTACAATGAGCAGTTCTTC.

The chain employs TRBV11-2 and TRBJ2-5, with no clear D. This CDR3 spans 14 amino acids. V was cut by 0 bases and J by 2 bases, with 7 bases left in between. Germline lookup yields CDR1 SGHAT and CDR2 FQNNGV. The CDR3 sequence is CASSLDLSQETQYF. The DNA of the CDR3 is TGTGCCAGCAGCTTAGATCTGTCTCAAGAGACCCAGTACTTC.

The V gene is TRBV5-4, the J gene TRBJ2-2; 9 bases agree with TRBD1. Per the germline V gene, CDR1 is SGHNT and CDR2 is YYREEE (reference sequence). The trim removed 7 bases at V and 1 base at J, leaving 5 bases unmatched. The CDR3 has 15 residues. The CDR3, as DNA: TGTGCCAGCTGGCCGGGACAGGGGAACACCGGGGAGCTGTTTTTT. Residues: CASWPGQGNTGELFF.

J is TRBJ2-7 and V is TRBV6-5; D may match TRBD1 or TRBD2 (6 bases each). Germline loops: CDR1 MNHEY, CDR2 SVGAGI. The CDR3 has 15 residues. V lost 2 bases to trimming and J lost 0 bases, with 11 bases between them. The CDR3 bases are TGTGCCAGCAGTTACGGGGGCGGGAACTCCTACGAGCAGTACTTC. Protein sequence: CASSYGGGNSYEQYF.

This chain links TRBV6-1 with TRBJ2-2; D remains ambiguous. The ends were cut back, 2 bases at V and 2 bases at J, with 15 bases in the middle. The germline V gene has CDR1 MNHNS and CDR2 SASEGT. The CDR3 consists of 17 residues. The CDR3 coding sequence is TGTGCCAGCAGTGAACCACGGCGAACGGATAACACCGGGGAGCTGTTTTTT. Translation gives CASSEPRRTDNTGELFF.

As regards this clone: The sample holds other DNA sequences that translate to the same CDR3. The chain carries TRBV7-9 and TRBJ2-1; 10 bases match TRBD2. V was pared by 5 bases and J by 7 bases, with 8 bases of the junction left unmatched. Germline CDR1 is SEHNR and CDR2 is FQNEAQ (reference sequence). The CDR3 has 15 residues. CDR3 loop: CASSLAAGGPNEQFF. The DNA for the CDR3 is TGTGCCAGCAGCCTCGCAGCGGGAGGGCCAAATGAGCAGTTCTTC.

This clone came up a few times. This sequence joins TRBV5-4 and TRBJ1-3; 7 bases are shared with TRBD1. Germline-derived CDR1 and CDR2 are SGHNT and YYREEE (reference sequence). The V segment lost 4 bases and the J segment 0 bases; nucleotides outside the gene matches: 4. The CDR3 is 15 amino acids. This chain's CDR3 is CASSLDRDSGNTIYF. The CDR3 DNA follows: TGTGCCAGCAGCCTCGACAGGGACTCTGGAAACACCATATATTTT.

This clone has a single count. The chain is built from TRBV30 and TRBJ1-1; no firm D call. The CDR3 runs 13 residues. The germline V gene has CDR1 GTSNPN and CDR2 SVGIG (reference sequence). With 3 bases removed from V and 4 bases from J, the gap between germline ends came to 12 bases. The CDR3 DNA reads as TGTGCCTGGAGAGACGTTGGGGTCACTGAAGCTTTCTTT. It translates to CAWRDVGVTEAFF.

This chain connects TRBV27 to TRBJ2-7, with no clear D. The germline gives CDR1 MNHEY, CDR2 SMNVEV (reference sequence). CDR3 size: 14 residues. Trimming took off 6 bases at V and 0 bases at J, with 12 bases between the two ends. CDR3 nucleotides: TGTGCCAGCAGGATGCTACAGATCTCCTACGAGCAGTACTTC. Protein product: CASRMLQISYEQYF.